This T cell receptor beta chain was recorded in a study of blood T cell repertoires in COVID-19. The overall study: Collection of acute and convalescent COVID-19 samples took place in the United States, Italy and Spain.

Germline CDR1 is SQVTM and CDR2 is ANQGSEA. The V end lost 3 bases, the J end lost 5 bases, and 19 bases lay between the germline ends. CDR3 length equals 15 residues. In the study's own analysis: The assay estimated nucleated cells by amplifying reference gene primers. Profiled with immunoSEQ multiplex PCR; TCRdb holds only in-frame clones, not every one. Clone size and V and J calls were adopted from that table, with D and trimming inferred from the DNA. The table records approximately 180,000 clones, roughly 89% of them present only once. Study members were between roughly 18 and 100 years old and lived in 24 US regions. Participants' own reports of clinical history determined their cohort assignment.

Specimen: PBMCs or T cells enriched from blood (not recorded which). This sequence originates from a woman in her 40s with acute COVID-19. This chain connects TRBV29-1 to TRBJ2-5, with a tentative D call TRBD1 (7 bases). CDR3 residues: CSVEQGGSLRETQYF. The DNA for the CDR3 is TGCAGCGTTGAGCAGGGGGGCAGCCTTCGGGAGACCCAGTACTTC.